There are many counts of the clone carrying this TCR beta chain. MiXCR, run by TCRdb on the RACE reads, gives a single entry per CDR3 protein. The data show more than 100,000 distinct CDR3 sequences, 11% seen once. Germline values: CDR1 SGDLS, CDR2 YYNGEE. The CDR3 has 12 amino acids. The germline V and J ends were trimmed by 7 bases and 5 bases, with 10 bases remaining between them. This sample stems from a study of human T cells and chemical hapten exposure. Described time point: patch test 3, about 24 weeks after DPC sensitization. The sample's treatment: therapeutic diphenylcyclopropenone sensitization with weekly scalp DPC.

The material sequenced was whole blood, taken in connection with sensitization to the hapten diphenylcyclopropenone (DPC). The chain combines TRBV9 with TRBJ2-1, with a tentative D call TRBD2 (6 bases). This receptor was obtained from a woman in her forties or fifties with alopecia areata. Some clones in this sample may be carry-over from other donors' samples. CDR3 amino acids: CASEAGNNEQFF. The CDR3 region has the DNA TGTGCCAGCGAGGCGGGAAACAATGAGCAGTTCTTC.